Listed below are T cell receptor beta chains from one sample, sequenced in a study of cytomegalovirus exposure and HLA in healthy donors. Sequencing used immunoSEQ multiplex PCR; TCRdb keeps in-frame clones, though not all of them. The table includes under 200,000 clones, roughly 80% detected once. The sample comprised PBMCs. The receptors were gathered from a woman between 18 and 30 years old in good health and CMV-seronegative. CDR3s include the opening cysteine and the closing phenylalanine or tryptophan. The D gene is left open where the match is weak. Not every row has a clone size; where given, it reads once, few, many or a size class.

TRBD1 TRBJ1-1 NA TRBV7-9 TGTGCCAGCAGCTCACCGGGACAGGATTACGAAGCTTTCTTT CASSSPGQDYEAFF
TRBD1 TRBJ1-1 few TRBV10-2 TGCGCCAGCAGGGGACAGGGGGCGAACACTGAAGCTTTCTTT CASRGQGANTEAFF
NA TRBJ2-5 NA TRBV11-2 TGTGCCAGCAGCTACTCGACTAGCAGGGGAGAGACCCAGTACTTC CASSYSTSRGETQYF
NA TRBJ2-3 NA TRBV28 TGTGCCAGCAGTTTTTGGGGCGGGGGCACAGATACGCAGTATTTT CASSFWGGGTDTQYF
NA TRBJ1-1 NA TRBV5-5 TGTGCCAGCAGCCTGGAAGGGGACTACACTGAAGCTTTCTTT CASSLEGDYTEAFF
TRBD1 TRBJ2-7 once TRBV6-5 TGTGCCAGCACTGCCCCCGGGACAGCCACCCACGAGCAGTACTTC CASTAPGTATHEQYF
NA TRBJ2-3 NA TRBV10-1 TGCGCCAGCAGTGAGGACGGGATTAGCACAGATACGCAGTATTTT CASSEDGISTDTQYF
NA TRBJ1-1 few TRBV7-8 TGTGCCAGCAGCTTTTACAGGGTTTACACTGAAGCTTTCTTT CASSFYRVYTEAFF
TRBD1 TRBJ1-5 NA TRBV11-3 TGTGCCAGCAGCTTAGATGTGGCGACAGGGGCAAATCAGCCCCAGCATTTT CASSLDVATGANQPQHF
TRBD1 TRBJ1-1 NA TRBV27 TGTGCCAGCAGTTTATCACGACAGGGGAGATCTGAAGCTTTCTTT CASSLSRQGRSEAFF
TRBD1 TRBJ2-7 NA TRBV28 TGTGCCAGCAGTTTGGGACAGGGGTTATACGAGCAGTACTTC CASSLGQGLYEQYF
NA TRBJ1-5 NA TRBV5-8 TGTGCCAGCAGCCCCCGCCGCGCCAACGGCAATCAGCCCCAGCATTTT CASSPRRANGNQPQHF